This is a list of T cell receptor beta chains from one sample in a study of blood T cell repertoires in COVID-19. Clones were read by immunoSEQ multiplex PCR, and TCRdb kept only the in-frame ones, dropping some. This repertoire shows 100,000 to 120,000 clones, 82% found once; its top ten account for 16%. Material: peripheral blood. These receptors all come from a woman in her fifties or sixties with acute or convalescent COVID-19. Each CDR3 is given with its conserved first and last residue. D genes are given only for firm matches. Size is stated for part of the rows, as once, few or many counts, or as a class when the clone is expanded.

clone_size: .
d_call: .
v_call: TRBV6-2/TRBV6-3
j_call: TRBJ1-4
cdr3_aa: CASSYHGTSTNEKLFF
cdr3_nt: TGTGCCAGCAGTTACCACGGGACTAGCACTAATGAAAAACTGTTTTTT

clone_size: .
d_call: TRBD2
v_call: TRBV9
j_call: TRBJ2-7
cdr3_aa: CASSVSGGASYEQYF
cdr3_nt: TGTGCCAGCAGCGTAAGCGGGGGGGCATCCTACGAGCAGTACTTC

clone_size: .
d_call: TRBD2
v_call: TRBV3-1/TRBV3-2
j_call: TRBJ2-3
cdr3_aa: CASSPTTSADTDTQYF
cdr3_nt: TGTGCCAGCAGCCCCACGACTAGCGCTGACACAGATACGCAGTATTTT

clone_size: .
d_call: .
v_call: TRBV4-3
j_call: TRBJ2-2
cdr3_aa: CASSQARAPGTGELFF
cdr3_nt: TGCGCCAGCAGCCAAGCTCGAGCACCGGGCACCGGGGAGCTGTTTTTT

clone_size: .
d_call: .
v_call: TRBV6-6
j_call: TRBJ1-1
cdr3_aa: CASSTTPDTEAFF
cdr3_nt: TGTGCCAGCAGTACTACCCCTGACACTGAAGCTTTCTTT

clone_size: .
d_call: .
v_call: TRBV4-2
j_call: TRBJ2-1
cdr3_aa: CASSQDRGRVADEQFF
cdr3_nt: TGTGCCAGCAGCCAAGACCGGGGCAGGGTAGCGGATGAGCAGTTCTTC

clone_size: .
d_call: TRBD1
v_call: TRBV24-1
j_call: TRBJ2-5
cdr3_aa: CATSDPGDRGVETQYF
cdr3_nt: TGTGCCACCAGTGATCCAGGGGACAGGGGTGTAGAGACCCAGTACTTC

clone_size: .
d_call: TRBD1
v_call: TRBV30
j_call: TRBJ1-4
cdr3_aa: CAWNPGQSNEKLFF
cdr3_nt: TGTGCCTGGAATCCGGGACAGAGTAATGAAAAACTGTTTTTT

clone_size: .
d_call: TRBD1
v_call: TRBV6-6
j_call: TRBJ1-1
cdr3_aa: CASSSGTGGTEAFF
cdr3_nt: TGTGCCAGCAGTTCCGGGACAGGGGGGACTGAAGCTTTCTTT

clone_size: .
d_call: .
v_call: TRBV5-6
j_call: TRBJ1-1
cdr3_aa: CASSLVEGFWGMNTEAFF
cdr3_nt: TGTGCCAGCAGCTTGGTCGAGGGATTTTGGGGAATGAACACTGAAGCTTTCTTT

clone_size: .
d_call: TRBD1
v_call: TRBV28
j_call: TRBJ1-1
cdr3_aa: CATLDRMNTEAFF
cdr3_nt: TGTGCCACCTTGGACAGGATGAACACTGAAGCTTTCTTT

clone_size: .
d_call: TRBD1
v_call: TRBV9
j_call: TRBJ1-1
cdr3_aa: CASSADRGKTTEAFF
cdr3_nt: TGTGCCAGCAGCGCGGACAGGGGAAAGACCACTGAAGCTTTCTTT

clone_size: .
d_call: .
v_call: TRBV24-1
j_call: TRBJ2-7
cdr3_aa: CATSDTRTPPYEQYF
cdr3_nt: TGTGCCACCAGTGATACCCGGACACCGCCCTACGAGCAGTACTTC

clone_size: .
d_call: .
v_call: TRBV11-1
j_call: TRBJ2-7
cdr3_aa: CASSLAPPSEQYF
cdr3_nt: TGTGCCAGCAGCTTAGCACCCCCCAGCGAGCAGTACTTC

clone_size: .
d_call: .
v_call: TRBV9
j_call: TRBJ2-7
cdr3_aa: CASSPTGTSYSYEQYF
cdr3_nt: TGTGCCAGCAGCCCCACCGGGACAAGTTATTCTTACGAGCAGTACTTC

clone_size: .
d_call: TRBD1
v_call: TRBV5-1
j_call: TRBJ2-1
cdr3_aa: CASSWTGGAYNEQFF
cdr3_nt: TGCGCCAGCAGCTGGACAGGGGGCGCCTACAATGAGCAGTTCTTC

clone_size: .
d_call: .
v_call: TRBV7-9
j_call: TRBJ1-1
cdr3_aa: CALDDSGWGTEAFF
cdr3_nt: TGTGCCCTAGATGACTCAGGGTGGGGCACTGAAGCTTTCTTT

clone_size: .
d_call: TRBD1
v_call: TRBV9
j_call: TRBJ2-2
cdr3_aa: CASSGLDRGWDTGELFF
cdr3_nt: TGTGCCAGCAGCGGATTAGACAGGGGGTGGGACACCGGGGAGCTGTTTTTT

clone_size: .
d_call: .
v_call: TRBV14
j_call: TRBJ1-1
cdr3_aa: CASSQAGQGLRAFF
cdr3_nt: TGTGCCAGCAGCCAAGCGGGGCAGGGGCTGCGTGCTTTCTTT

clone_size: .
d_call: TRBD1
v_call: TRBV27
j_call: TRBJ2-2
cdr3_aa: CASSSVTDRATGELFF
cdr3_nt: TGTGCCAGCAGTTCCGTAACGGACAGGGCCACCGGGGAGCTGTTTTTT

clone_size: once
d_call: .
v_call: TRBV7-3
j_call: TRBJ2-3
cdr3_aa: CASSLTRVRTDTQYF
cdr3_nt: TGTGCCAGCAGCTTGACTAGGGTTCGCACAGATACGCAGTATTTT

clone_size: .
d_call: TRBD1
v_call: TRBV4-1
j_call: TRBJ1-1
cdr3_aa: CASSLMDRGNTEAFF
cdr3_nt: TGCGCCAGCAGCCTAATGGACAGGGGTAACACTGAAGCTTTCTTT

clone_size: .
d_call: TRBD1
v_call: TRBV12-3/TRBV12-4
j_call: TRBJ2-7
cdr3_aa: CASSLDRGDEQYF
cdr3_nt: TGTGCCAGCAGTTTAGACAGGGGCGACGAGCAGTACTTC

clone_size: .
d_call: .
v_call: TRBV3-1/TRBV3-2
j_call: TRBJ2-5
cdr3_aa: CASSQAPNSAGPETQYF
cdr3_nt: TGTGCCAGCAGCCAAGCCCCCAATTCGGCGGGGCCAGAGACCCAGTACTTC

clone_size: .
d_call: .
v_call: TRBV5-1
j_call: TRBJ2-3
cdr3_aa: CASSLVGGSSTDTQYF
cdr3_nt: TGCGCCAGCAGCTTGGTTGGCGGGTCGAGCACAGATACGCAGTATTTT

clone_size: .
d_call: TRBD2
v_call: TRBV5-4
j_call: TRBJ2-3
cdr3_aa: CASSGSTSGGAPTDTQYF
cdr3_nt: TGTGCCAGCAGCGGGTCGACTAGCGGGGGGGCCCCCACAGATACGCAGTATTTT

clone_size: once
d_call: TRBD2
v_call: TRBV5-1
j_call: TRBJ2-5
cdr3_aa: CASSPTSGGVYQETQYF
cdr3_nt: TGCGCCAGCAGCCCGACTAGCGGGGGGGTGTACCAAGAGACCCAGTACTTC

clone_size: .
d_call: .
v_call: TRBV9
j_call: TRBJ2-3
cdr3_aa: CASSYSSTDTQYF
cdr3_nt: TGTGCCAGCAGCTATAGTAGCACAGATACGCAGTATTTT

clone_size: .
d_call: TRBD1
v_call: TRBV7-9
j_call: TRBJ1-3
cdr3_aa: CASSSKDRANTIYF
cdr3_nt: TGTGCCAGCAGCTCCAAGGACAGGGCAAACACCATATATTTT

clone_size: once
d_call: .
v_call: TRBV5-5
j_call: TRBJ1-1
cdr3_aa: CASSFQGGGNTEAFF
cdr3_nt: TGTGCCAGCAGCTTTCAAGGTGGAGGAAACACTGAAGCTTTCTTT

clone_size: .
d_call: .
v_call: TRBV12-3/TRBV12-4
j_call: TRBJ1-2
cdr3_aa: CASSFTVSHGYTF
cdr3_nt: TGTGCCAGCAGTTTCACTGTGTCCCATGGCTACACCTTC

clone_size: .
d_call: .
v_call: TRBV12-3/TRBV12-4
j_call: TRBJ1-1
cdr3_aa: CASAGPMDTEAFF
cdr3_nt: TGTGCCAGCGCGGGGCCAATGGACACTGAAGCTTTCTTT

clone_size: .
d_call: .
v_call: TRBV6-5
j_call: TRBJ2-7
cdr3_aa: CASSRDSRGEYEQYF
cdr3_nt: TGTGCCAGCAGTCGCGACAGTAGAGGCGAGTACGAGCAGTACTTC

clone_size: once
d_call: TRBD1
v_call: TRBV3-1/TRBV3-2
j_call: TRBJ1-1
cdr3_aa: CASSPRQGNTEAFF
cdr3_nt: TGTGCCAGCAGCCCTCGACAGGGGAACACTGAAGCTTTCTTT

clone_size: .
d_call: TRBD1
v_call: TRBV7-9
j_call: TRBJ1-6
cdr3_aa: CASSFGQVGSPLHF
cdr3_nt: TGTGCCAGCAGCTTCGGACAGGTGGGGTCACCCCTCCACTTT

clone_size: .
d_call: .
v_call: TRBV7-2
j_call: TRBJ2-1
cdr3_aa: CASRRAKEQFF
cdr3_nt: TGTGCCAGCAGGAGAGCAAAAGAGCAGTTCTTC

clone_size: .
d_call: .
v_call: TRBV12-3/TRBV12-4
j_call: TRBJ1-1
cdr3_aa: CASRILEGTEAFF
cdr3_nt: TGTGCCAGCAGGATATTAGAGGGCACTGAAGCTTTCTTT

clone_size: .
d_call: .
v_call: TRBV4-3
j_call: TRBJ1-2
cdr3_aa: CASSQDLGQGYGYTF
cdr3_nt: TGCGCCAGCAGCCAAGATCTAGGGCAGGGGTATGGCTACACCTTC

clone_size: .
d_call: TRBD1
v_call: TRBV7-2
j_call: TRBJ2-5
cdr3_aa: CASSGAGTGGTQYF
cdr3_nt: TGTGCCAGCAGCGGCGCAGGGACAGGAGGCACCCAGTACTTC